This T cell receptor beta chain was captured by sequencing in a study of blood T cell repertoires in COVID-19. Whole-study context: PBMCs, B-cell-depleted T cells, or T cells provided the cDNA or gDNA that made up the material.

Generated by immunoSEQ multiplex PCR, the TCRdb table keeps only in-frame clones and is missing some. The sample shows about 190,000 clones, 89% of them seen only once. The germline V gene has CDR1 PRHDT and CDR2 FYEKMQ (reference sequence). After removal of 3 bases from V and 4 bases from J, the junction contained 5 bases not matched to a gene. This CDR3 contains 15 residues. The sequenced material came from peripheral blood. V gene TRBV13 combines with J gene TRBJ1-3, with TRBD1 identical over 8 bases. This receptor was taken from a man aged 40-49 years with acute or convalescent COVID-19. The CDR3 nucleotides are TGTGCCAGCAGCTTTATGGACAGGGCCGGAAACACCATATATTTT. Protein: CASSFMDRAGNTIYF.